One sample yielded the 17 T cell receptor beta chains listed below, sequenced in a study of a mutant IDH1 vaccine in newly diagnosed glioma. Measured with immunoSEQ multiplex PCR; TCRdb has only the in-frame clones, and not every one. The sample includes under 90,000 clones, 79% of them seen just once. Regarding time point: baseline, week 1 (first vaccination visit). Treatment: pre-vaccination baseline after standard-of-care therapy. Specimen: PBMCs, collected from a glioma patient treated with radiotherapy, temozolomide or both. The receptors derive from a middle-aged man with glioma.

The table lists this clone with a few counts. The J gene is TRBJ2-7, the V gene TRBV28; perhaps TRBD1 as D (6 bases). Trimming pared 8 bases from V and 3 bases from J, leaving 14 bases between. This CDR3 comprises 13 residues. Germline CDR1 reads MDHEN; CDR2 reads SYDVKM. The CDR3 region has the DNA TGTGCCAGCCTTAGGACAGTAGTCTACGAGCAGTACTTC. Translated: CASLRTVVYEQYF.

Comment on this clone: Other nucleotide sequences in the sample specify the same CDR3. The V and J genes are TRBV5-1 and TRBJ2-3; tentative D call: TRBD2 (6 bases). V was shortened by 4 bases and J by 0 bases, with 15 bases between the two germline ends. The germline gives CDR1 SGHRS, CDR2 YFSETQ. The CDR3 extends over 16 amino acids. CDR3 loop: CASSPGLAVSTDTQYF. DNA for the CDR3: TGCGCCAGCAGCCCGGGGTTAGCGGTGAGCACAGATACGCAGTATTTT. The full variable domain, in which reference TRBV5-1 and TRBJ2-3 provide the parts outside the CDR3, is KAGVTQTPRYLIKTRGQQVTLSCSPISGHRSVSWYQQTPGQGLQFLFEYFSETQRNKGNFPGRFSGRQFSNSRSEMNVSTLELGDSALYLCASSPGLAVSTDTQYFGPGTRLTVL.

The rearrangement links TRBV27 to TRBJ2-2; 11 nucleotides agree with TRBD1. The CDR3 covers 17 residues. The germline CDR1 and CDR2 sequences are MNHEY and SMNVEV (reference sequence). With 0 bases clipped from V and 4 bases from J, the junction kept 4 bases outside the gene matches. CDR3 coding DNA: TGTGCCAGCAGTTTATCCCGGACAGGGGGCGGCACCGGGGAGCTGTTTTTT. It encodes CASSLSRTGGGTGELFF.

The rearrangement uses TRBV6-6 and TRBJ1-1; 8 bases map to TRBD1. CDR3 length equals 15 residues. The germline V gene has CDR1 MNHNY and CDR2 SVGAGI (reference sequence). The J segment lost 7 bases and the V segment lost 5 bases, leaving 12 bases of the junction unmatched. CDR3: CASSEPDRGGIEAFF. The CDR3 DNA is TGTGCCAGCAGTGAGCCAGACAGGGGTGGGATTGAAGCTTTCTTT.

Points on this clone: Other DNA sequences in this sample translate to the same CDR3. The J gene is TRBJ1-2, the V gene TRBV18, with D maybe TRBD1 (6 bases). This CDR3 comprises 14 residues. V was pared by 3 bases and J by 3 bases, with 11 bases between. Germline V gene sequence: CDR1 KGHSH, CDR2 LQKENI. The CDR3 protein is CASSPGQGYYGYTF. In nucleotides, the CDR3 is TGTGCCAGCTCACCGGGGCAGGGGTACTATGGCTACACCTTC. The entire variable domain, with the rest obtained from reference TRBV18 and TRBJ1-2, is as follows: NAGVMQNPRHLVRRRGQEARLRCSPMKGHSHVYWYRQLPEEGLKFMVYLQKENIIDESGMPKERFSAEFPKEGPSILRIQQVVRGDSAAYFCASSPGQGYYGYTFGSGTRLTVV.

As DNA, the CDR3 is TGTGCCAGCAGTTATGAACGATCGAACACCGGGGAGCTGTTTTTT. Its translation: CASSYERSNTGELFF. This sequence joins TRBV6-5 and TRBJ2-2; D gene uncertain. Trimming pared 3 bases from V and 0 bases from J, leaving 8 bases between. This CDR3 comprises 15 residues. CDR1 MNHEY and CDR2 SVGAGI come from the germline V gene.

The chain couples TRBV6-5 to TRBJ2-2, with TRBD1 identical over 7 bases. Germline V gives CDR1 MNHEY, CDR2 SVGAGI. The CDR3 extends over 15 amino acids. After removal of 6 bases from V and 2 bases from J, the junction contained 6 bases not matched to a gene. Here the CDR3 reads CASRQGVDNTGELFF. For the CDR3, the DNA is TGTGCCAGCAGGCAGGGGGTAGATAACACCGGGGAGCTGTTTTTT.

J is TRBJ2-6 and V is TRBV7-9; D possibly corresponds to TRBD1 (7 bases). Germline V lookup: CDR1 SEHNR, CDR2 FQNEAQ (reference sequence). The CDR3 has 19 amino acids. The germline V and J ends were trimmed by 4 bases and 5 bases, with 24 bases remaining between them. CDR3: CASSSPQPKGGGRANVLTF. In nucleotides, the CDR3 is TGTGCCAGCAGCTCCCCACAGCCCAAAGGGGGCGGGAGGGCCAACGTCCTGACTTTC.

The rearrangement joins TRBV5-1 to TRBJ1-3; 7 bases are a match to TRBD1. The CDR3 loop spans 15 amino acids. The junction had 3 bases not matched to a gene; V was cut back by 3 bases and J by 0 bases. CDR1 is SGHRS and CDR2 is YFSETQ in the germline V gene. The CDR3 spells CASSSQGNSGNTIYF. The CDR3 DNA reads as TGCGCCAGCAGCTCACAGGGGAACTCTGGAAACACCATATATTTT.

The chain recombines TRBV10-3 with TRBJ2-5, with unresolved D. V was trimmed by 6 bases and J by 0 bases, leaving 11 bases between them. Germline V CDR1 and CDR2: ENHRY, SYGVKD. The CDR3 spans 14 residues. The CDR3, as DNA: TGTGCCATCAGGATAGGGCCACACCAAGAGACCCAGTACTTC. It is translated as CAIRIGPHQETQYF.

The chain is built from TRBV5-5 and TRBJ1-3, with no clear D. The germline V gene encodes CDR1 SGHKS and CDR2 YYEKEE (reference sequence). The CDR3 is 12 amino acids. Trimming cost V 6 bases and J 2 bases, with 6 bases left between them. CDR3 loop: CASMEPGNTIYF. The DNA of the CDR3 is TGTGCCAGCATGGAGCCTGGAAACACCATATATTTT.

J is TRBJ2-2 and V is TRBV7-3, with D unresolved. Between the trimmed V and J ends, which lost 5 bases and 7 bases, there was a span of 5 bases. The germline gives CDR1 SGHTA, CDR2 FQGTGA. The CDR3 length is 11 residues. The CDR3 loop reads CASSQGGELFF. As DNA, the CDR3 is TGTGCCAGCAGCCAAGGCGGGGAGCTGTTTTTT.

As regards this clone: Other DNA sequences in this specimen translate into the identical CDR3. The chain employs TRBV5-4 and TRBJ1-1; tentatively, D is TRBD1 (5 bases). V was trimmed by 5 bases and J by 1 base, leaving 9 bases between them. The CDR3 is made up of 13 amino acids. CDR1 is SGHNT and CDR2 is YYREEE in the germline V gene (reference sequence). The chain's CDR3 is CASSRDWNTEAFF. The CDR3 DNA follows: TGTGCCAGCAGTCGGGACTGGAACACTGAAGCTTTCTTT.

V and J are TRBV14 and TRBJ1-2, with D hard to call. CDR1 is SGHDN and CDR2 is FVKESK in the germline V gene. This CDR3 is built from 14 residues. Trimming left V 1 base short and J 4 bases short, with 10 bases between. The DNA of the CDR3 is TGTGCCAGCAGCCAAGTAGGGAACCTCTATGGCTACACCTTC. Translating gives CASSQVGNLYGYTF.

The chain employs TRBV27 and TRBJ2-2; D is undetermined. Trimming left V 0 bases short and J 0 bases short, with 5 bases between. CDR3 size: 15 residues. Germline V CDR1 and CDR2: MNHEY, SMNVEV (reference sequence). CDR3 in amino acids: CASSLSRSNTGELFF. The DNA for the CDR3 is TGTGCCAGCAGTTTATCGCGGTCGAACACCGGGGAGCTGTTTTTT.

The sample holds a few counts of this clone. The rearrangement links TRBV18 to TRBJ1-2; D remains ambiguous. The CDR3 consists of 13 residues. Germline CDR1 is KGHSH and CDR2 is LQKENI. V lost 3 bases and J lost 2, with 7 bases in between. DNA of the CDR3: TGTGCCAGCTCACCCGGACTGAACTATGGCTACACCTTC. It specifies CASSPGLNYGYTF.

This chain uses TRBV25-1 with TRBJ1-2; D ambiguous. There are 11 residues in the CDR3. Trimming stripped 10 bases from V and 8 bases from J, with 14 bases between. Per germline, CDR1 MGHDK and CDR2 SYGVNS. CDR3 DNA sequence: TGTGCCACGGAGGCTGGGTACGGCTACACCTTC. Encoded protein: CATEAGYGYTF.